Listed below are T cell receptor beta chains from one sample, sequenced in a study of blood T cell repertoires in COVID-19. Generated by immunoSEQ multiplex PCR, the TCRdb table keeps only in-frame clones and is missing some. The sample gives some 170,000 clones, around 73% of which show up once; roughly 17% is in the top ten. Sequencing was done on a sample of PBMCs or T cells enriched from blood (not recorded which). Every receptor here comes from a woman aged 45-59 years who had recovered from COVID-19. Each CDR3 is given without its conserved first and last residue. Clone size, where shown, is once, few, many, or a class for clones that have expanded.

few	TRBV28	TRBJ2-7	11	ASSPSPLYEQY
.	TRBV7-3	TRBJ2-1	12	ASRPTGGNNEQF
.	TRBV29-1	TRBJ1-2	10	SVTGRVTGYT
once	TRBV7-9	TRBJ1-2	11	ASSGTNVYGYT
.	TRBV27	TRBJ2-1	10	ASSLGGYEQF
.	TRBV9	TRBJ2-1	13	ASSAGDFGRNEQF
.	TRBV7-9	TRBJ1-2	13	ASSSPITHLHGYT
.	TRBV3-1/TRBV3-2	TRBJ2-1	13	ASSRLAGAYNEQF
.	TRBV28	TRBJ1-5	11	ASFTGPQEPQH
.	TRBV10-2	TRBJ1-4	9	ATQDNEKLF
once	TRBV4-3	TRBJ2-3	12	ASSQDRGTDTQY
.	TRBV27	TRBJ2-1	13	ASSTGTGGTGEQF
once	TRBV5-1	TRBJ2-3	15	ASRPDDGTGSEDTQY
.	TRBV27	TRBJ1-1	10	ASNQTDTEAF
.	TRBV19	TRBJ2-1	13	ASMSGSRWGNEQF